A selection of T cell receptor beta chains follows, all from one sample in a study of blood T cell repertoires in COVID-19. The method was immunoSEQ multiplex PCR; TCRdb's version includes in-frame clones alone and lacks a portion of them. Of under 200,000 clones listed, 89% are singletons. The specimen was PBMCs or T cells enriched from blood (not recorded which). The receptors derive from a woman between 18 and 29 years old who had recovered from COVID-19. CDR3s include the opening cysteine and the closing phenylalanine or tryptophan. The D gene is left open where the match is weak. The size field is filled for only some rows; it gives once, few, many or a size class.

CDR3aa: CASLDRGKADTQYF; CDR3nt: TGTGCCAGCCTGGACAGGGGTAAAGCAGATACGCAGTATTTT; j_gene: TRBJ2-3; v_gene: TRBV19; abundance: NA; d_gene: TRBD1
CDR3aa: CASSLAVSSQDNEQFF; CDR3nt: TGTGCCAGCAGCTTAGCGGTTTCCAGTCAGGACAATGAGCAGTTCTTC; j_gene: TRBJ2-1; v_gene: TRBV7-9; abundance: NA; d_gene: NA
CDR3aa: CASSLGGQGFYEQYF; CDR3nt: TGTGCCAGCAGCTTAGGGGGACAGGGGTTCTACGAGCAGTACTTC; j_gene: TRBJ2-7; v_gene: TRBV11-2; abundance: once; d_gene: TRBD1
CDR3aa: CSVVHVTEAFF; CDR3nt: TGCAGCGTTGTACATGTAACTGAAGCTTTCTTT; j_gene: TRBJ1-1; v_gene: TRBV29-1; abundance: NA; d_gene: NA
CDR3aa: CASNTGSYGNEQFF; CDR3nt: TGTGCCAGCAATACAGGGTCCTATGGCAATGAGCAGTTCTTC; j_gene: TRBJ2-1; v_gene: TRBV28; abundance: few; d_gene: NA
CDR3aa: CAISVGEGQPQHF; CDR3nt: TGTGCCATCAGTGTGGGGGAGGGTCAGCCCCAGCATTTT; j_gene: TRBJ1-5; v_gene: TRBV10-3; abundance: NA; d_gene: NA
CDR3aa: CASSYLYTGELFF; CDR3nt: TGTGCCAGCAGTTACCTATACACCGGGGAGCTGTTTTTT; j_gene: TRBJ2-2; v_gene: TRBV6-2/TRBV6-3; abundance: once; d_gene: NA
CDR3aa: CASSHVPRGADTQYF; CDR3nt: TGTGCCAGTAGTCATGTACCTCGGGGTGCGGATACGCAGTATTTT; j_gene: TRBJ2-3; v_gene: TRBV19; abundance: NA; d_gene: NA
CDR3aa: CSVESDRGSIYEQYF; CDR3nt: TGCAGCGTGGAGTCCGACAGGGGGTCGATCTACGAGCAGTACTTC; j_gene: TRBJ2-7; v_gene: TRBV29-1; abundance: NA; d_gene: TRBD1
CDR3aa: CASSLAHSMNTEAFF; CDR3nt: TGTGCCAGCAGCTTGGCCCATTCCATGAACACTGAAGCTTTCTTT; j_gene: TRBJ1-1; v_gene: TRBV5-4; abundance: NA; d_gene: NA
CDR3aa: CASSLVGGAFGYTF; CDR3nt: TGTGCCAGCAGCTTGGTAGGGGGGGCTTTCGGCTACACCTTC; j_gene: TRBJ1-2; v_gene: TRBV5-6; abundance: NA; d_gene: NA
CDR3aa: CASSQDNQGFTDTQYF; CDR3nt: TGTGCCAGCAGCCAAGATAATCAGGGCTTCACAGATACGCAGTATTTT; j_gene: TRBJ2-3; v_gene: TRBV3-1/TRBV3-2; abundance: NA; d_gene: NA
CDR3aa: CASSGTGIGQYF; CDR3nt: TGTGCCAGCAGTGGAACGGGGATTGGGCAGTACTTC; j_gene: TRBJ2-7; v_gene: TRBV2; abundance: few; d_gene: NA
CDR3aa: CANSQGLNTEAFF; CDR3nt: TGTGCCAACTCACAGGGATTAAACACTGAAGCTTTCTTT; j_gene: TRBJ1-1; v_gene: TRBV12-3/TRBV12-4; abundance: NA; d_gene: NA
CDR3aa: CASSLEGITTEAFF; CDR3nt: TGCGCCAGCAGCTTAGAGGGAATAACCACTGAAGCTTTCTTT; j_gene: TRBJ1-1; v_gene: TRBV5-1; abundance: NA; d_gene: NA
CDR3aa: CASSLGGRANYGYTF; CDR3nt: TGTGCCAGCAGTTTAGGCGGGAGGGCTAACTATGGCTACACCTTC; j_gene: TRBJ1-2; v_gene: TRBV28; abundance: few; d_gene: NA
CDR3aa: CASSVTGEDIYGYTF; CDR3nt: TGTGCCAGTAGTGTGACAGGGGAAGATATCTATGGCTACACCTTC; j_gene: TRBJ1-2; v_gene: TRBV19; abundance: once; d_gene: TRBD1
CDR3aa: CASSPQGPLSGNTIYF; CDR3nt: TGTGCCAGTAGCCCACAGGGTCCCCTCTCTGGAAACACCATATATTTT; j_gene: TRBJ1-3; v_gene: TRBV19; abundance: once; d_gene: NA
CDR3aa: CASSLIAGSTDTQYF; CDR3nt: TGTGCCAGCTCCCTCATAGCGGGGAGCACAGATACGCAGTATTTT; j_gene: TRBJ2-3; v_gene: TRBV28; abundance: NA; d_gene: TRBD2
CDR3aa: CATSAWRDGYTF; CDR3nt: TGTGCCACCAGTGCGTGGAGGGACGGCTACACCTTC; j_gene: TRBJ1-2; v_gene: TRBV24-1; abundance: NA; d_gene: NA
CDR3aa: CASMLGTGDPGELFF; CDR3nt: TGTGCCAGCATGCTTGGGACAGGGGATCCCGGGGAGCTGTTTTTT; j_gene: TRBJ2-2; v_gene: TRBV6-5; abundance: NA; d_gene: TRBD1
CDR3aa: CASSLDSPNYGYTF; CDR3nt: TGCGCCAGCAGCTTGGACAGCCCTAACTATGGCTACACCTTC; j_gene: TRBJ1-2; v_gene: TRBV5-1; abundance: NA; d_gene: NA
CDR3aa: CASSGPPPGQGAHYGYTF; CDR3nt: TGCGCCAGCAGTGGGCCCCCCCCGGGACAGGGAGCACACTATGGCTACACCTTC; j_gene: TRBJ1-2; v_gene: TRBV10-1; abundance: few; d_gene: TRBD1
CDR3aa: CSVEAAVPSSGYTF; CDR3nt: TGCAGCGTTGAAGCGGCGGTCCCCTCGTCTGGCTACACCTTC; j_gene: TRBJ1-2; v_gene: TRBV29-1; abundance: NA; d_gene: NA
CDR3aa: CASSSPQHREVFVNEQFF; CDR3nt: TGTGCCAGCAGCTCGCCCCAACACCGCGAGGTATTTGTCAATGAGCAGTTCTTC; j_gene: TRBJ2-1; v_gene: TRBV11-2; abundance: NA; d_gene: NA
CDR3aa: CASSPGQTGNYGYTF; CDR3nt: TGTGCCAGCAGCCCGGGGCAGACAGGGAACTATGGCTACACCTTC; j_gene: TRBJ1-2; v_gene: TRBV28; abundance: NA; d_gene: TRBD1
CDR3aa: CASSMTSGDYEQYF; CDR3nt: TGCGCCAGCAGTATGACTAGCGGAGACTACGAGCAGTACTTC; j_gene: TRBJ2-7; v_gene: TRBV5-1; abundance: NA; d_gene: TRBD2
CDR3aa: CASSWDRASPAQHF; CDR3nt: TGTGCCAGCAGTTGGGACAGGGCGTCTCCGGCCCAGCATTTT; j_gene: TRBJ1-5; v_gene: TRBV6-5; abundance: NA; d_gene: TRBD1
CDR3aa: CSVDTGVNTEAFF; CDR3nt: TGCAGCGTTGATACAGGGGTGAACACTGAAGCTTTCTTT; j_gene: TRBJ1-1; v_gene: TRBV29-1; abundance: NA; d_gene: TRBD1
CDR3aa: CASSARPGQGNTEAFF; CDR3nt: TGTGCCAGCAGTGCCCGTCCGGGACAGGGGAACACTGAAGCTTTCTTT; j_gene: TRBJ1-1; v_gene: TRBV6-1; abundance: NA; d_gene: TRBD1
CDR3aa: CASSLAGASSGNTIYF; CDR3nt: TGTGCCAGCAGCTTAGCTGGGGCGAGCTCTGGAAACACCATATATTTT; j_gene: TRBJ1-3; v_gene: TRBV7-9; abundance: NA; d_gene: NA
CDR3aa: CASSLLGPGTSGGPSTDTQYF; CDR3nt: TGTGCCAGCAGTCTACTTGGGCCCGGGACTAGCGGGGGGCCTAGCACAGATACGCAGTATTTT; j_gene: TRBJ2-3; v_gene: TRBV27; abundance: NA; d_gene: TRBD2
CDR3aa: CASSRGLSGSYGYTF; CDR3nt: TGTGCCAGCAGCCGCGGACTGTCAGGAAGCTATGGCTACACCTTC; j_gene: TRBJ1-2; v_gene: TRBV6-5; abundance: NA; d_gene: NA
CDR3aa: CASSPAGPRGNNEQFF; CDR3nt: TGTGCCAGCAGCCCAGCGGGTCCGCGGGGAAACAATGAGCAGTTCTTC; j_gene: TRBJ2-1; v_gene: TRBV4-2; abundance: NA; d_gene: NA
CDR3aa: CASSLEGVSGKLFF; CDR3nt: TGTGCCAGCAGTTTAGAGGGAGTATCTGGGAAACTGTTTTTT; j_gene: TRBJ1-4; v_gene: TRBV28; abundance: NA; d_gene: NA
CDR3aa: CASSLTGGSTNSPLHF; CDR3nt: TGTGCCAGCAGTCTGACAGGGGGCTCGACGAATTCACCCCTCCACTTT; j_gene: TRBJ1-6; v_gene: TRBV2; abundance: NA; d_gene: TRBD1
CDR3aa: CASSLGQGSDYGYTF; CDR3nt: TGTGCCAGCAGCTTGGGACAGGGTAGTGACTATGGCTACACCTTC; j_gene: TRBJ1-2; v_gene: TRBV11-2; abundance: NA; d_gene: TRBD1
CDR3aa: CASRRDSSSSYEQYF; CDR3nt: TGCGCCAGCAGGCGGGACAGTAGTAGCTCCTACGAGCAGTACTTC; j_gene: TRBJ2-7; v_gene: TRBV5-1; abundance: NA; d_gene: NA
CDR3aa: CASSLIGDRGRAALHF; CDR3nt: TGTGCCAGCAGCTTAATCGGGGACAGGGGTCGGGCGGCCCTCCACTTT; j_gene: TRBJ1-6; v_gene: TRBV7-2; abundance: NA; d_gene: TRBD1
CDR3aa: CASRGLGLYEQYF; CDR3nt: TGTGCCAGCAGGGGGCTTGGGCTCTACGAGCAGTACTTC; j_gene: TRBJ2-7; v_gene: TRBV2; abundance: NA; d_gene: NA
CDR3aa: CASFSGEQFF; CDR3nt: TGTGCCAGCTTTTCCGGTGAGCAGTTCTTC; j_gene: TRBJ2-1; v_gene: TRBV11-2; abundance: NA; d_gene: NA
CDR3aa: CASSLGGGTTAYNEQFF; CDR3nt: TGTGCCAGCAGCTTAGGGGGGGGGACTACCGCCTACAATGAGCAGTTCTTC; j_gene: TRBJ2-1; v_gene: TRBV7-8; abundance: NA; d_gene: TRBD2
CDR3aa: CASSYPGTSAQFF; CDR3nt: TGTGCCAGCAGTTATCCCGGGACTAGCGCCCAGTTCTTC; j_gene: TRBJ2-1; v_gene: TRBV6-5; abundance: NA; d_gene: TRBD2
CDR3aa: CASSPTGGSGGYTF; CDR3nt: TGTGCCAGCAGCCCCACAGGGGGCTCGGGGGGCTACACCTTC; j_gene: TRBJ1-2; v_gene: TRBV14; abundance: few; d_gene: TRBD1
CDR3aa: CASSSTGMETQYF; CDR3nt: TGTGCCAGCAGTTCTACAGGGATGGAGACCCAGTACTTC; j_gene: TRBJ2-5; v_gene: TRBV12-3/TRBV12-4; abundance: NA; d_gene: NA
CDR3aa: CASSLVGSPYGYTF; CDR3nt: TGTGCCAGCAGCTTAGTTGGCTCCCCGTATGGCTACACCTTC; j_gene: TRBJ1-2; v_gene: TRBV7-2; abundance: NA; d_gene: NA
CDR3aa: CASSQQPTENQPQHF; CDR3nt: TGTGCCAGCAGCCAGCAACCGACAGAAAATCAGCCCCAGCATTTT; j_gene: TRBJ1-5; v_gene: TRBV3-1/TRBV3-2; abundance: NA; d_gene: NA
CDR3aa: CASSLQGMGNTIYF; CDR3nt: TGTGCCAGCAGTCTACAGGGGATGGGGAACACCATATATTTT; j_gene: TRBJ1-3; v_gene: TRBV6-5; abundance: once; d_gene: TRBD1
CDR3aa: CASSSQESEQPQHF; CDR3nt: TGTGCCAGTAGCTCTCAGGAATCAGAGCAGCCCCAGCATTTT; j_gene: TRBJ1-5; v_gene: TRBV19; abundance: few; d_gene: NA
CDR3aa: CAWAGAIGTEAFF; CDR3nt: TGTGCCTGGGCAGGGGCGATAGGCACTGAAGCTTTCTTT; j_gene: TRBJ1-1; v_gene: TRBV30; abundance: NA; d_gene: NA
CDR3aa: CASSEGANEQFF; CDR3nt: TGCGCCAGCAGTGAGGGGGCGAATGAGCAGTTCTTC; j_gene: TRBJ2-1; v_gene: TRBV10-2; abundance: NA; d_gene: NA